These T cell receptor beta chains were read from a single sample in a study of response to subunit inactivated influenza vaccine. TCRdb processed the RT-PCR reads anew with MiXCR; each CDR3 protein has one entry. The sample contains 800,000 to 1,000,000 distinct CDR3 sequences, over 20% of which appear only once. Sequences were derived from PBMCs from blood, sampled approximately 5 days after vaccination. Receptors originate from a man in his forties or fifties who received an inactivated influenza vaccine. Each CDR3 is given with its conserved first and last residue. A D gene is named only where the DNA matches it firmly. Size is omitted from some rows. Given values are once, few, many or a class for expanded clones.

-	TRBJ2-5	TRBD2	TRBV9	CASSPGTTQHQETQYF	TGTGCCAGCAGCCCCGGGACTACGCAGCACCAAGAGACCCAGTACTTC
few	TRBJ2-3	TRBD2	TRBV6-5	CASSYSGLAGPDTQYF	TGTGCCAGCAGTTACTCGGGACTAGCGGGACCAGATACGCAGTATTTT
-	TRBJ2-1	-	TRBV14	CASSQGSVFPHEQFF	TGTGCCAGCAGCCAAGGTTCGGTGTTCCCCCATGAGCAGTTCTTC
-	TRBJ2-7	TRBD1	TRBV11-2	CASSLEQGHYEQYF	TGTGCCAGCAGCTTAGAACAGGGGCACTACGAGCAGTACTTC
few	TRBJ2-7	-	TRBV4-3	CASSQVIQAGYEQYF	TGCGCCAGCAGCCAAGTAATACAGGCAGGGTACGAGCAGTACTTC
-	TRBJ2-7	-	TRBV19	CASSTGTGKSYEQYF	TGTGCCAGTAGTACCGGGACTGGAAAGTCCTACGAGCAGTACTTC
few	TRBJ2-2	TRBD1	TRBV15	CATGQGNTGELFF	TGTGCCACCGGACAGGGGAACACCGGGGAGCTGTTTTTT
few	TRBJ1-5	TRBD1	TRBV20-1	CSARDIRVAGGSQPQHF	TGCAGTGCTAGAGACATTCGAGTAGCAGGGGGCAGTCAGCCCCAGCATTTT
-	TRBJ2-6	-	TRBV12-3/TRBV12-4	CASTKTGANVLTF	TGTGCCAGCACCAAAACTGGGGCCAACGTCCTGACTTTC
-	TRBJ2-1	TRBD2	TRBV20-1	CSASLAGEDFEQFF	TGCAGTGCTTCACTAGCGGGAGAAGACTTTGAGCAGTTCTTC
-	TRBJ2-5	TRBD1	TRBV7-2	CASSWTGGTKETQYF	TGTGCCAGCAGCTGGACAGGGGGGACGAAAGAGACCCAGTACTTC
many	TRBJ2-4	TRBD1	TRBV5-1	CASSQTGGALLAKNIQYF	TGCGCCAGCAGCCAAACAGGGGGTGCCCTCTTAGCCAAAAACATTCAGTACTTC
few	TRBJ1-6	-	TRBV7-6	CASSSEYNSPLHF	TGTGCCAGCAGCTCGGAGTATAATTCACCCCTCCACTTT
-	TRBJ2-7	-	TRBV3-1	CASSPLLYYEQYF	TGTGCCAGCAGCCCCCTTCTTTACTACGAGCAGTACTTC
few	TRBJ2-1	TRBD2	TRBV10-3	CAISGPTSGGAYEQFF	TGTGCCATCAGTGGACCGACTAGCGGGGGGGCATATGAGCAGTTCTTC
few	TRBJ2-7	-	TRBV3-1	CASSQVHEQYF	TGTGCCAGCAGCCAAGTCCACGAGCAGTACTTC
-	TRBJ2-7	-	TRBV11-2	CASSQEGFGYEQYF	TGTGCCAGCAGCCAGGAGGGATTCGGGTACGAGCAGTACTTC
few	TRBJ1-1	-	TRBV20-1	CSASMQTGLAFF	TGCAGTGCTAGTATGCAGACAGGCTTGGCTTTCTTT
-	TRBJ1-1	-	TRBV4-2	CASSQDGGEAFF	TGTGCCAGCAGCCAAGATGGGGGGGAGGCTTTCTTT
few	TRBJ1-1	-	TRBV7-2	CASHRGGGWTEAFF	TGTGCCAGCCACCGGGGCGGGGGTTGGACTGAAGCTTTCTTT
few	TRBJ2-5	-	TRBV6-1	CASSRTEGGLETQYF	TGTGCCAGCAGCCGCACCGAGGGGGGGCTTGAGACCCAGTACTTC
many	TRBJ2-4	-	TRBV3-1	CASRAPSSDIQYF	TGTGCCAGCAGAGCCCCGTCTAGCGACATTCAGTACTTC
few	TRBJ2-3	-	TRBV5-1	CASSRDLRDTQYF	TGCGCCAGCAGCCGGGACTTGAGGGATACGCAGTATTTT
-	TRBJ2-1	TRBD2	TRBV27	CASSSLSTSGRVNNEQFF	TGTGCCAGCAGTTCCTTATCGACTAGCGGGAGAGTTAACAATGAGCAGTTCTTC
few	TRBJ2-1	-	TRBV4-3	CASSQNDRNSYNEQFF	TGCGCCAGCAGCCAGAACGACAGAAACTCCTACAATGAGCAGTTCTTC
-	TRBJ1-2	TRBD1	TRBV2	CASSELLGQSNYGYTF	TGTGCCAGCAGTGAATTGCTGGGACAGTCTAACTATGGCTACACCTTC
-	TRBJ2-5	TRBD2	TRBV5-1	CASSLDSGRPWETQYF	TGCGCCAGCAGCTTGGATAGCGGGAGGCCCTGGGAGACCCAGTACTTC
few	TRBJ2-3	TRBD1	TRBV20-1	CSARDAGTGSDTQYF	TGCAGTGCTAGAGACGCCGGGACAGGGTCAGATACGCAGTATTTT
-	TRBJ1-3	-	TRBV2	CASSERLGGNTIYF	TGTGCCAGCAGTGAACGGTTAGGCGGAAACACCATATATTTT
many	TRBJ2-5	TRBD2	TRBV20-1	CSATTSFETQYF	TGCAGTGCTACGACTAGCTTTGAGACCCAGTACTTC
-	TRBJ1-5	-	TRBV7-9	CARSPSPNQPQHF	TGTGCCAGGAGCCCCTCCCCCAATCAGCCCCAGCATTTT
-	TRBJ2-5	-	TRBV7-2	CASRVEETQYF	TGTGCCAGCAGGGTGGAGGAGACCCAGTACTTC
few	TRBJ2-5	-	TRBV6-6	CASSYVQETQYF	TGTGCCAGCAGTTATGTACAAGAGACCCAGTACTTC
few	TRBJ2-7	-	TRBV5-5	CASSLWQETHEQYF	TGTGCCAGCAGCTTGTGGCAGGAGACCCACGAGCAGTACTTC
few	TRBJ2-3	TRBD2	TRBV6-1	CAATHAGGPSTDTQYF	TGTGCCGCTACCCATGCGGGAGGGCCTAGCACAGATACGCAGTATTTT
few	TRBJ2-3	-	TRBV30	CAWDTADTQYF	TGTGCCTGGGATACAGCAGATACGCAGTATTTT
few	TRBJ1-2	-	TRBV3-1	CASSQDITVGGYTF	TGTGCCAGCAGCCAAGATATCACGGTGGGAGGCTACACCTTC
-	TRBJ2-7	-	TRBV5-1	CASSRSQQQPGYEQYF	TGCGCCAGCAGCCGCTCCCAACAGCAGCCAGGGTACGAGCAGTACTTC
few	TRBJ1-1	-	TRBV15	CATSTRSGGTEAFF	TGTGCCACCAGCACCCGCTCGGGGGGCACTGAAGCTTTCTTT
-	TRBJ2-5	-	TRBV7-9	CASSGTNQETQYF	TGTGCCAGCAGCGGGACAAACCAAGAGACCCAGTACTTC
few	TRBJ1-5	-	TRBV11-2	CASSHQGSRQPQHF	TGTGCCAGCAGCCATCAGGGTTCGCGACAGCCCCAGCATTTT
few	TRBJ1-1	-	TRBV5-1	CASTISNTEAFF	TGCGCCAGCACTATCTCGAACACTGAAGCTTTCTTT
few	TRBJ2-7	TRBD2	TRBV5-6	CASSLGGSGATYEQYF	TGTGCCAGCAGCTTGGGGGGCAGCGGGGCAACCTACGAGCAGTACTTC
-	TRBJ2-3	-	TRBV7-8	CASSLARTATDTQYF	TGTGCCAGCAGCTTAGCGCGTACAGCCACAGATACGCAGTATTTT
few	TRBJ1-1	TRBD1	TRBV20-1	CSAVSTGGMTEAFF	TGCAGTGCCGTATCGACAGGGGGGATGACTGAAGCTTTCTTT
-	TRBJ2-1	TRBD2	TRBV5-1	CASSSGLAGGTSRDEQFF	TGCGCCAGCAGCTCGGGACTAGCGGGGGGGACTTCCCGCGATGAGCAGTTCTTC
-	TRBJ2-3	TRBD2	TRBV3-1	CASSRERDPTDTQYF	TGTGCCAGCAGCCGAGAGCGGGACCCCACAGATACGCAGTATTTT
few	TRBJ2-1	TRBD2	TRBV9	CASSPWTSGTNNEQFF	TGTGCCAGCAGCCCTTGGACTAGCGGGACCAACAATGAGCAGTTCTTC
few	TRBJ2-3	-	TRBV5-5	CASSYDGWASTDTQYF	TGTGCCAGCAGTTATGATGGATGGGCGAGCACAGATACGCAGTATTTT
few	TRBJ2-3	TRBD2	TRBV5-1	CASSTSGRDTDTQYF	TGCGCCAGCAGCACTAGCGGGAGGGACACAGATACGCAGTATTTT
few	TRBJ2-4	-	TRBV28	CASSLRLVAKNIQYF	TGTGCCAGCAGTTTACGGTTGGTAGCCAAAAACATTCAGTACTTC